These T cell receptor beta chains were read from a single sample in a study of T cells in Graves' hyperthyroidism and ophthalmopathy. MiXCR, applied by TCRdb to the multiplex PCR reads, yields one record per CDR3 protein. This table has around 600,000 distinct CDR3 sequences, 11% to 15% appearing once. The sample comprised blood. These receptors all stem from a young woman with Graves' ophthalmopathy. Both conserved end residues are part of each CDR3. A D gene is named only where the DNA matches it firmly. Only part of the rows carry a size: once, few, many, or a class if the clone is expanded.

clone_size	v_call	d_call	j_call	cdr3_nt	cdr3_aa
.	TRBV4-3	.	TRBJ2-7	TGCGCCAGCAGCCAAGAGTTTAGCGGACAGGAATCCTACGAGCAGTACTTC	CASSQEFSGQESYEQYF
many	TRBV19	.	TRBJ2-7	TGTGCCAGTAGTGCTCGGGCCAGAGGGTCCTACGAGCAGTACTTC	CASSARARGSYEQYF
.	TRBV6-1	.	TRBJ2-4	TGTGCCAGCAGTGACTGGAGGCGGCTCAAAAACATTCAGTACTTC	CASSDWRRLKNIQYF
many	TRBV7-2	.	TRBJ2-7	TGTGCCAGCAGCTTAGCGCATGGCTCCTACGAGCAGTACTTC	CASSLAHGSYEQYF
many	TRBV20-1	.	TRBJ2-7	TGCAGTGCTGAATCAGGGTTGTACGAGCAGTACTTC	CSAESGLYEQYF
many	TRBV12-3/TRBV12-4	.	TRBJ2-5	TGTGCCAGCAGTTCTCCCTTTTCGCCGGACCAAGAGACCCAGTACTTC	CASSSPFSPDQETQYF
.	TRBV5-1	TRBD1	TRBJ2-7	TGCGCCAGCAGCACAGGGACAGGGGGCGCCGAGCAGTACTTC	CASSTGTGGAEQYF
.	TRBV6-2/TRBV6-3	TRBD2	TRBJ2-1	TGTGCCAGCAGTTCCCGGGGGGGGACTCCCGCGAGAAATGAGCAGTTCTTC	CASSSRGGTPARNEQFF
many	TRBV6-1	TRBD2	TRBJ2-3	TGTGCCAGCAGTCCCGTTTGGGAAGCGGGAGGGAGGATAGATACGCAGTATTTT	CASSPVWEAGGRIDTQYF
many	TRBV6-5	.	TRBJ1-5	TGTGCCAGCAGTTACTCGAGACAGGTCAGGCAGCCCCAGCATTTT	CASSYSRQVRQPQHF
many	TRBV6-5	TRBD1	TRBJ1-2	TGTGCCAGCAGTTACTCTTACGGACAGGCGACTTCCTATGGCTACACCTTC	CASSYSYGQATSYGYTF
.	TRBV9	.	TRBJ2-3	TGTGCCAGCAGCACCGAGACCCGAGCGGGAGATACGCAGTATTTT	CASSTETRAGDTQYF
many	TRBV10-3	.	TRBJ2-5	TGTGCCAGCAGACCCACAGGGATACACGAAGAGACCCAGTACTTC	CASRPTGIHEETQYF
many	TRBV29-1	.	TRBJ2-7	TGCAGCGTTGAACGGGGCTACGAGCAGTACTTC	CSVERGYEQYF
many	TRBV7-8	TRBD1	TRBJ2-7	TGTGCCAGCAGCTTAGAGCTACAGGGGGTCCACGAGCAGTACTTC	CASSLELQGVHEQYF
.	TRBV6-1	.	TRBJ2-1	TGTGCCAGCAGTGACCCCAGAAAGGGAGTAAGCGAACAGTTCTTC	CASSDPRKGVSEQFF
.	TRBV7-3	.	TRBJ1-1	TGTGCCAGCAGCTTAGAGGATAGGTGGACTGAAGCTTTCTTT	CASSLEDRWTEAFF